The rows below give T cell receptor beta chains drawn from one sample of a study of blood T cell repertoires in COVID-19. TCRdb's table, derived via immunoSEQ multiplex PCR, lists solely in-frame clones and lacks some. The data contain tens of thousands of clones, about nine tenths of them seen just once; the ten biggest clones take up over 11%. Material for sequencing was peripheral blood. These receptor sequences come from a human donor in a cohort sampled during active COVID-19. CDR3s include the opening cysteine and the closing phenylalanine or tryptophan. A D gene is named only where the DNA matches it firmly. Expanded clones get a size class; other rows say once, few or many, or leave the size out.

v_call: TRBV11-2
j_call: TRBJ1-5
clone_size: .
d_call: .
cdr3_nt: TGTGCCAGCAGCTCCCAACCAGATCAGCCCCAGCATTTT
cdr3_aa: CASSSQPDQPQHF

v_call: TRBV7-2
j_call: TRBJ1-6
clone_size: few
d_call: .
cdr3_nt: TGTGCCAGCAGCTTAGGTGGGCAGCCTAATTCACCCCTCCACTTT
cdr3_aa: CASSLGGQPNSPLHF

v_call: TRBV6-2/TRBV6-3
j_call: TRBJ1-1
clone_size: .
d_call: TRBD1
cdr3_nt: TGTGCCAGCAGTCCCGGGACAGAGAACACTGAAGCTTTCTTT
cdr3_aa: CASSPGTENTEAFF

v_call: TRBV9
j_call: TRBJ1-5
clone_size: .
d_call: TRBD1
cdr3_nt: TGTGCCAGCAGCGTAACAGGGGCGAGCAATCAGCCCCAGCATTTT
cdr3_aa: CASSVTGASNQPQHF

v_call: TRBV7-2
j_call: TRBJ1-1
clone_size: .
d_call: TRBD1
cdr3_nt: TGTGCCAGCAGCAGCGACAGGGCTTCGACTGAAGCTTTCTTT
cdr3_aa: CASSSDRASTEAFF

v_call: TRBV19
j_call: TRBJ1-2
clone_size: .
d_call: .
cdr3_nt: TGTGCCAGTAGTATAAGCTCGGACAGCGCCTATGGCTACACCTTC
cdr3_aa: CASSISSDSAYGYTF

v_call: TRBV6-5
j_call: TRBJ2-7
clone_size: few
d_call: .
cdr3_nt: TGTGCCAGCAGTTACTCTGGGGAGAGCGAGCAGTACTTC
cdr3_aa: CASSYSGESEQYF

v_call: TRBV3-1/TRBV3-2
j_call: TRBJ2-3
clone_size: .
d_call: .
cdr3_nt: TGTGCCAGCAGCCAGTCCAGTGCAGATACGCAGTATTTT
cdr3_aa: CASSQSSADTQYF

v_call: TRBV6-5
j_call: TRBJ1-3
clone_size: few
d_call: TRBD1
cdr3_nt: TGTGCCAGCAGCGGGACAGTCTCTGGAAACACCATATATTTT
cdr3_aa: CASSGTVSGNTIYF

v_call: TRBV5-1
j_call: TRBJ2-3
clone_size: few
d_call: .
cdr3_nt: TGCGCCAGCAGCCGGGGGGGACAGAGCACAGATACGCAGTATTTT
cdr3_aa: CASSRGGQSTDTQYF

v_call: TRBV19
j_call: TRBJ2-5
clone_size: .
d_call: .
cdr3_nt: TGTGCCAGTAGTAAAGCCCAAGAGACCCAGTACTTC
cdr3_aa: CASSKAQETQYF

v_call: TRBV9
j_call: TRBJ1-2
clone_size: .
d_call: .
cdr3_nt: TGTGCCAGCAGCGTAGGTCGGACAGACCACTTCTATGGCTACACCTTC
cdr3_aa: CASSVGRTDHFYGYTF

v_call: TRBV18
j_call: TRBJ2-2
clone_size: .
d_call: TRBD1
cdr3_nt: TGTGCCAGCTCACTAGGACAGGGGAACACCGGGGAGCTGTTTTTT
cdr3_aa: CASSLGQGNTGELFF

v_call: TRBV5-8
j_call: TRBJ2-7
clone_size: once
d_call: .
cdr3_nt: TGTGCCAGCAGCTTGGCCGTACTAATTCCAGACGAGCAGTACTTC
cdr3_aa: CASSLAVLIPDEQYF

v_call: TRBV19
j_call: TRBJ1-3
clone_size: .
d_call: .
cdr3_nt: TGTGCCAGTAGTATCGAGGCAGGGCGAAGCACCATATATTTT
cdr3_aa: CASSIEAGRSTIYF

v_call: TRBV20-1
j_call: TRBJ1-2
clone_size: .
d_call: TRBD1
cdr3_nt: TGCAGTGCCCCGACAGGGATTGGCTACACCTTC
cdr3_aa: CSAPTGIGYTF

v_call: TRBV19
j_call: TRBJ2-2
clone_size: .
d_call: .
cdr3_nt: TGTGCCAGTAGTCCTCAGGTGAACACCGGGGAGCTGTTTTTT
cdr3_aa: CASSPQVNTGELFF

v_call: TRBV5-1
j_call: TRBJ2-5
clone_size: .
d_call: TRBD1
cdr3_nt: TGCGCCAGCAGCTGGACAGGGGGCGAAGAGACCCAGTACTTC
cdr3_aa: CASSWTGGEETQYF

v_call: TRBV19
j_call: TRBJ1-5
clone_size: .
d_call: TRBD1
cdr3_nt: TGTGCCAGTAGTATATTACAGGGGGCACAACAGCCCCAGCATTTT
cdr3_aa: CASSILQGAQQPQHF

v_call: TRBV12-5
j_call: TRBJ2-4
clone_size: .
d_call: TRBD1
cdr3_nt: TGTGCTAGTGGTTTGGATGCCTACAGGGGGCGAGGCAAAAACATTCAGTACTTC
cdr3_aa: CASGLDAYRGRGKNIQYF

v_call: TRBV21-1
j_call: TRBJ1-2
clone_size: .
d_call: .
cdr3_nt: TGTGCCAGCAGCACAGGGGACGGCTACACCTTC
cdr3_aa: CASSTGDGYTF

v_call: TRBV27
j_call: TRBJ2-3
clone_size: .
d_call: .
cdr3_nt: TGTGCCAGCACCACAGTTGGTACAGGGGGGGGCTCGGATACGCAGTATTTT
cdr3_aa: CASTTVGTGGGSDTQYF

v_call: TRBV25-1
j_call: TRBJ1-2
clone_size: .
d_call: .
cdr3_nt: TGTGCCAGCAGTGAATCCCGGGGTCCAAGCCGGGGCTATGGCTACACCTTC
cdr3_aa: CASSESRGPSRGYGYTF

v_call: TRBV9
j_call: TRBJ2-5
clone_size: .
d_call: TRBD2
cdr3_nt: TGTGCCAGCAGCGTGGGTCCTAGCGGGCAGTACTTC
cdr3_aa: CASSVGPSGQYF